This TCR beta chain appears in the sequencing data of a study of blood T cells in healthy people across ages. Study results and limitations: Per million T cells, TCR beta diversity dropped roughly linearly as age increased.

Trimming cost V 5 bases and J 4 bases; bases outside gene matches: 8. The germline gives CDR1 SGDLS, CDR2 YYNGEE. CDR3 length equals 15 residues. Through a sample-barcoded 5' primer and a J-beta primer mix, a second PCR was run for roughly 6 to 11 cycles. TCRdb recomputed calls from the 5' RACE reads with MiXCR, one row per CDR3 protein. The table lists 550,000 to 700,000 distinct CDR3 sequences, about 26% of them singletons. Donors were systemically healthy Caucasian individuals from Russia aged roughly 6 to 95 years. Each donor supplied around 9.6 milliliters of peripheral blood. With regard to this clonotype: The antigen remains undetermined.

The chain joins TRBV9 to TRBJ2-3; 9 bases align to TRBD2. The sequenced sample consisted of blood. The TCR sequence derives from a woman in her seventies in good health. This CDR3 reads CASSSSGGHSDTQYF. For the CDR3, the DNA is TGTGCCAGCAGTTCGAGCGGGGGGCATTCAGATACGCAGTATTTT.